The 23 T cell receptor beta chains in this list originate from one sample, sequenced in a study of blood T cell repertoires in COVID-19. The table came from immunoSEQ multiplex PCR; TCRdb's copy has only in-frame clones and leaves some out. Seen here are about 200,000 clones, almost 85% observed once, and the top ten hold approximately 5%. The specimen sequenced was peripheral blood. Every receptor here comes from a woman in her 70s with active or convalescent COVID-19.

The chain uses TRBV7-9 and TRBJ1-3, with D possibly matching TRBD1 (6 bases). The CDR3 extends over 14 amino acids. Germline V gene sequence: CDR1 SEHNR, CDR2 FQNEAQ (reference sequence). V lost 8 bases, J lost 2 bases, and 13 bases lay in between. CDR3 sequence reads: CASLPQGTGNTIYF. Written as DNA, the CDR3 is TGTGCCAGCCTACCCCAGGGGACTGGAAACACCATATATTTT. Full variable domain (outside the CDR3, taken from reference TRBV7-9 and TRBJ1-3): DTGVSQNPRHKITKRGQNVTFRCDPISEHNRLYWYRQTLGQGPEFLTYFQNEAQLEKSRLLSDRFSAERPKGSFSTLEIQRTEQGDSAMYLCASLPQGTGNTIYFGEGSWLTVV.

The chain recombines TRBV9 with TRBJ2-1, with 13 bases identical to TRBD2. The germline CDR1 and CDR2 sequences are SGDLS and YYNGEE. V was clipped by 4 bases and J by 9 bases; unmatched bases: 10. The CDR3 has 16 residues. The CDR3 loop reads CASSPLGTSGKTEQFF. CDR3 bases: TGTGCCAGCAGCCCTCTCGGGACTAGCGGGAAGACTGAGCAGTTCTTC.

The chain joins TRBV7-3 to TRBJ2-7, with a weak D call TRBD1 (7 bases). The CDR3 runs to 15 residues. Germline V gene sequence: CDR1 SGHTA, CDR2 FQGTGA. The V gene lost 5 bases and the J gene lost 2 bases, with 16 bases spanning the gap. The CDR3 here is CASSLSAGQPYEQYF. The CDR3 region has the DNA TGTGCCAGCAGCCTATCCGCGGGACAGCCCTACGAGCAGTACTTC.

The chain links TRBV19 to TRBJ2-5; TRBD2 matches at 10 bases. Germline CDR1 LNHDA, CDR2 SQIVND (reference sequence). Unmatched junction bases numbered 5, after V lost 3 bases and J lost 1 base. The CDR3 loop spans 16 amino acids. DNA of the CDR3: TGTGCCAGTAGTATTGGGGCTAGCGGGGGCCAAGAGACCCAGTACTTC. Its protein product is CASSIGASGGQETQYF.

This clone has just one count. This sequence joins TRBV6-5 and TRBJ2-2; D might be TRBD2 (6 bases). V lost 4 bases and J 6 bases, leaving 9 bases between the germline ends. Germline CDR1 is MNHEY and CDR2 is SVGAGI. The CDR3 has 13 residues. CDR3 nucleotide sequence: TGTGCCAGCAGTTTCACGGGGGCCGGGGAGCTGTTTTTT. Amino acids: CASSFTGAGELFF.

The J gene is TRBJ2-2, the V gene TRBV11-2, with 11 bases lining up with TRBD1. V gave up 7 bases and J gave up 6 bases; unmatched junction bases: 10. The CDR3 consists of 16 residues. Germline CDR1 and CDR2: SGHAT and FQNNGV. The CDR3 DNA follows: TGTGCCAGCACAAGTCGAGGACAGGGGGCCGCCGGGGAGCTGTTTTTT. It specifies CASTSRGQGAAGELFF.

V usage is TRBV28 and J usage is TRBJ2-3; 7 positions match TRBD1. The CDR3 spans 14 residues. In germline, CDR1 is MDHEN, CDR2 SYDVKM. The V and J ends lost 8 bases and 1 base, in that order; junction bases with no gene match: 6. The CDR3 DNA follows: TGTGCCAGCCGTTCTACAGGGGGCACAGATACGCAGTATTTT. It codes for CASRSTGGTDTQYF.

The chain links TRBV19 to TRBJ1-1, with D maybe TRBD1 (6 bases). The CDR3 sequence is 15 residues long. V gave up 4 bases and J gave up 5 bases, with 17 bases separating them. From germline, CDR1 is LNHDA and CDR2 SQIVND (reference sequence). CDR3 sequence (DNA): TGTGCCAGTAGTACAACGGGACACCCCCGGACTGAAGCTTTCTTT. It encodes CASSTTGHPRTEAFF.

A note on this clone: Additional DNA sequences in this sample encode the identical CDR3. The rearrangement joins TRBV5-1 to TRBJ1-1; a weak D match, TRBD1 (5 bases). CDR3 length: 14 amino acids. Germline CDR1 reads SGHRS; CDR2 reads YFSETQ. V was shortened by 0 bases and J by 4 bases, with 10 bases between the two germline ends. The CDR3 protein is CASSLAGGGTEAFF. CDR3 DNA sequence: TGCGCCAGCAGCTTGGCTGGGGGGGGCACTGAAGCTTTCTTT.

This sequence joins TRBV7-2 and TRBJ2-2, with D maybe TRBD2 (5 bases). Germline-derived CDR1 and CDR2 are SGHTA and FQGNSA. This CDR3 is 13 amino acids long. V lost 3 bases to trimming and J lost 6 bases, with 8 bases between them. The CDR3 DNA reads TGTGCCAGCAGCTTTAGCGTTCCCGGGGAGCTGTTTTTT. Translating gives CASSFSVPGELFF.

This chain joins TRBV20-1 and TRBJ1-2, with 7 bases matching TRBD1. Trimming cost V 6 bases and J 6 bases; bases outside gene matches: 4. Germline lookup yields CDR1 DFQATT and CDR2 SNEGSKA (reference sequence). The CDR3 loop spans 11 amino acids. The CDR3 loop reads CSADDRDGYTF. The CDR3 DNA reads TGCAGTGCCGACGACAGGGATGGCTACACCTTC.

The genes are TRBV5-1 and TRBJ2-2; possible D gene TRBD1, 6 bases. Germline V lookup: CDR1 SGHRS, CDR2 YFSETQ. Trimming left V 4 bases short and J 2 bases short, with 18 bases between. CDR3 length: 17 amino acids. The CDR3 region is CASSPLLGGANTGELFF. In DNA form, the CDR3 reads TGCGCCAGCAGCCCCCTTTTAGGGGGTGCTAACACCGGGGAGCTGTTTTTT.

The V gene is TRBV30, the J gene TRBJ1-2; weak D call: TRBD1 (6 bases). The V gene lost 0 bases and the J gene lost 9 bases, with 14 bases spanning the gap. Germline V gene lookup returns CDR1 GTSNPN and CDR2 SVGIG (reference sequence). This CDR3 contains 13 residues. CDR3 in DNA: TGTGCCTGGAGTGTACCGGCAGGGGATAGCTACACCTTC. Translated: CAWSVPAGDSYTF.

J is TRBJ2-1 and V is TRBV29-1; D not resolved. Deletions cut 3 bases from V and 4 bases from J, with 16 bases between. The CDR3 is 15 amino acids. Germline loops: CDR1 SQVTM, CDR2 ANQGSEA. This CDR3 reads CSVEVTEPSYNEQFF. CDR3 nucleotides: TGCAGCGTTGAGGTGACTGAACCATCTTACAATGAGCAGTTCTTC.

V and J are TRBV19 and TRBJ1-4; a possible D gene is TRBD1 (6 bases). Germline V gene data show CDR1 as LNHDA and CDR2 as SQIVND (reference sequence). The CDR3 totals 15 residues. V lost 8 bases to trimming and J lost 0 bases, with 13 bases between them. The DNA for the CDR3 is TGTGCCAGTGGACAGATAATTGCAACTAATGAAAAACTGTTTTTT. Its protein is CASGQIIATNEKLFF.

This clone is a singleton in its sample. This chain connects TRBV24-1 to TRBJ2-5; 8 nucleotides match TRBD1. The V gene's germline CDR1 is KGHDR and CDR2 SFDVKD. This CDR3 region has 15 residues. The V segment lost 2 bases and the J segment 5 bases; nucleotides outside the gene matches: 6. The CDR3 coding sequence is TGTGCCACCAGTGATTCAGGACAGGGCCGGGAGACCCAGTACTTC. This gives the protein CATSDSGQGRETQYF.

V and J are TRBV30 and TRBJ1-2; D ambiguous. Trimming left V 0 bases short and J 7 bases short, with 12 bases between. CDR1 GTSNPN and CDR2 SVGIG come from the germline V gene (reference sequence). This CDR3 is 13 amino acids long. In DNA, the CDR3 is TGTGCCTGGAGTGTATCCGGGGTCGGTGGCTACACCTTC. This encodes CAWSVSGVGGYTF.

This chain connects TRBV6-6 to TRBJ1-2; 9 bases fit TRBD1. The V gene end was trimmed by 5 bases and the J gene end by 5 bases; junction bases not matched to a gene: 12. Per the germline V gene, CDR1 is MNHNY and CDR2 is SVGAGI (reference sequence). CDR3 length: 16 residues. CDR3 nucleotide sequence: TGTGCCAGCAGTCGATTACAGGGGGCGCGTTTTTATGGCTACACCTTC. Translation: CASSRLQGARFYGYTF.

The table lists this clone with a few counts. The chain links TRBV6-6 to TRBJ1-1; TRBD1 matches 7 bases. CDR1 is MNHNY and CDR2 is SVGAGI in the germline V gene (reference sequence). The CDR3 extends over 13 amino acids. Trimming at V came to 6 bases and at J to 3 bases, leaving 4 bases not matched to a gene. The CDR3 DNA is TGTGCCAGCAGCTTAGGGACAGACACTGAAGCTTTCTTT. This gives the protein CASSLGTDTEAFF.

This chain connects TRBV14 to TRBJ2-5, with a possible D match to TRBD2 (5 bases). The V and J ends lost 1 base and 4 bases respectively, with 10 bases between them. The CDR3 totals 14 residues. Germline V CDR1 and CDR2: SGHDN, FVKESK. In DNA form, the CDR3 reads TGTGCCAGCAGCCAAGGAACCGGGGTAGAGACCCAGTACTTC. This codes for CASSQGTGVETQYF. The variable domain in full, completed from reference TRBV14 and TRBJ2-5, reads EAGVTQFPSHSVIEKGQTVTLRCDPISGHDNLYWYRRVMGKEIKFLLHFVKESKQDESGMPNNRFLAERTGGTYSTLKVQPAELEDSGVYFCASSQGTGVETQYFGPGTRLLVL.

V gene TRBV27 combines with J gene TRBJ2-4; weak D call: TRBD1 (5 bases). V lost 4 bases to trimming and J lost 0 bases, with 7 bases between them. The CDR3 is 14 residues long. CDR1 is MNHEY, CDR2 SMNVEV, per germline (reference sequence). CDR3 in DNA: TGTGCCAGCAGTTCCACAGGAGCCAAAAACATTCAGTACTTC. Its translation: CASSSTGAKNIQYF.

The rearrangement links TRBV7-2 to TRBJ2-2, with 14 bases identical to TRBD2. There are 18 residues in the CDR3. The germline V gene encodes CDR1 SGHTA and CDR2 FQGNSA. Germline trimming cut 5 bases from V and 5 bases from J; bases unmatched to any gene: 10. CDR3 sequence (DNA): TGTGCCAGCAGCCAGCCCTCCGGGACTAGCGGGAGAACCGGGGAGCTGTTTTTT. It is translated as CASSQPSGTSGRTGELFF.

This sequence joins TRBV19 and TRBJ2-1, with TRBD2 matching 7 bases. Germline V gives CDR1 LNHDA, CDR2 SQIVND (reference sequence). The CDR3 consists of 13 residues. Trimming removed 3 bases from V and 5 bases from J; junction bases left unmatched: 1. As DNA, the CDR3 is TGTGCCAGTAGTATGGGAGGGGACAATGAGCAGTTCTTC. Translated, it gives CASSMGGDNEQFF.